These 3 T cell receptor beta chains originate from one sample sequenced in a study of shared clonotypes between healthy human individuals. Measured with immunoSEQ multiplex PCR; TCRdb has only the in-frame clones, and not every one. Of 300,000 to 400,000 clones listed, less than 85% are singletons. Sequencing input: memory CD4+ T cells sorted from blood. The subset: CD45RA-negative fraction. The source of these receptors is a man aged 25 to 45 in good health.

The rearrangement joins TRBV18 to TRBJ2-2; D uncertain. V lost 4 bases, J lost 1 base, and 13 bases lay in between. Germline CDR1 KGHSH, CDR2 LQKENI. This CDR3 spans 16 amino acids. The CDR3 DNA reads as TGTGCCAGCTCACTTCTTGGAAAGCAGAACACCGGGGAGCTGTTTTTT. This sequence encodes CASSLLGKQNTGELFF.

V usage is TRBV18 and J usage is TRBJ2-5; a weak D match, TRBD2 (5 bases). Germline CDR1 and CDR2: KGHSH and LQKENI. The CDR3 sequence is 16 residues long. The germline V and J ends were trimmed by 5 bases and 2 bases, with 18 bases remaining between them. This CDR3 is CASSATWRQEQETQYF. For the CDR3, the DNA is TGTGCCAGCTCAGCTACCTGGAGGCAGGAACAAGAGACCCAGTACTTC.

This clone was detected ten times or more. The chain has TRBV5-6 and TRBJ2-7; D remains ambiguous. The CDR3 spans 11 residues. Trimming removed 4 bases from V and 7 bases from J, with 9 bases in between. From germline, CDR1 is SGHDT and CDR2 YYEEEE. This chain's CDR3 is CASSTRREQYF. CDR3 sequence (DNA): TGTGCCAGCAGCACCAGACGGGAGCAGTACTTC.